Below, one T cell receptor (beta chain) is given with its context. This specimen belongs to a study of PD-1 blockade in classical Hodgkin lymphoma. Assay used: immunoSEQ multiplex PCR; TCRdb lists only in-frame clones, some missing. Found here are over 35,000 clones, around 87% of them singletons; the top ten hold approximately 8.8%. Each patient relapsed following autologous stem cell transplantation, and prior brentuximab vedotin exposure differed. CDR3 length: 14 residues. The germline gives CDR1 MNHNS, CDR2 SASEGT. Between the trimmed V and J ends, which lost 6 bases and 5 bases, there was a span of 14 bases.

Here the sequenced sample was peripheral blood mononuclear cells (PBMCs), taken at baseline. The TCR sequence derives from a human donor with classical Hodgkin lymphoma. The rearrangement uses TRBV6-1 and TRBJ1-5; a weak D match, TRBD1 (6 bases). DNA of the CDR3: TGTGCCAGCAGCCAACGGACAGATTATCAGCCCCAGCATTTT. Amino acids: CASSQRTDYQPQHF.